The next 4 T cell receptor beta chains were all read from a single sample in a study of identical twins. Using its own MiXCR run on the 5' RACE reads, TCRdb lists one record per CDR3 protein. The table lists approximately 890,000 distinct CDR3 sequences, 12% of them singletons. This sample was shared with a second study, whose subject was yellow fever vaccine responses in identical twins.

The sequencing sample was made of PBMCs. Source of these receptors: a young woman in good health.

The V gene is TRBV29-1, the J gene TRBJ1-3, with D perhaps matching TRBD1 (6 bases). Germline CDR1 is SQVTM and CDR2 is ANQGSEA. The V end lost 3 bases, the J end lost 2 bases, and 11 bases lay between the germline ends. This CDR3 contains 14 residues. CDR3 residues: CSVETQGTGNTIYF. The CDR3 region has the DNA TGCAGCGTTGAGACACAGGGTACTGGAAACACCATATATTTT.

This clonotype was picked up a small number of times. The rearrangement uses TRBV2 and TRBJ1-1; tentatively, D is TRBD1 (5 bases). The CDR3 runs 15 residues. V lost 3 bases and J 0 bases, leaving 11 bases between the germline ends. Germline assignment: CDR1 SNHLY and CDR2 FYNNEI. Written as DNA, the CDR3 is TGTGCCAGCAGTGATCTGAGCAGGGTGAACACTGAAGCTTTCTTT. Its protein product is CASSDLSRVNTEAFF.

This clonotype came up many times. The CDR3 region is CSAMKREAWNEQFF. In DNA form, the CDR3 reads TGCAGTGCTATGAAGCGGGAGGCATGGAATGAGCAGTTCTTC. The chain combines TRBV20-1 with TRBJ2-1; 9 bases fit TRBD2. Germline V gene lookup returns CDR1 DFQATT and CDR2 SNEGSKA (reference sequence). This CDR3 contains 14 residues. J was trimmed by 7 bases and V by 4 bases; bases with no gene match: 8.

Notes on this clonotype: A much larger clone differs from this one at a single base, so this may be a read error. The rearrangement uses TRBV27 and TRBJ1-5; no firm D call. The V gene's germline CDR1 is MNHEY and CDR2 SMNVEV (reference sequence). The V and J ends lost 6 bases and 5 bases respectively, with 8 bases between them. The length of the CDR3 is 12 residues. In nucleotides, the CDR3 is TGTGCCAGCAGGGAGGGAGATCAGCCCCAGCATTTT. It yields the protein CASREGDQPQHF.